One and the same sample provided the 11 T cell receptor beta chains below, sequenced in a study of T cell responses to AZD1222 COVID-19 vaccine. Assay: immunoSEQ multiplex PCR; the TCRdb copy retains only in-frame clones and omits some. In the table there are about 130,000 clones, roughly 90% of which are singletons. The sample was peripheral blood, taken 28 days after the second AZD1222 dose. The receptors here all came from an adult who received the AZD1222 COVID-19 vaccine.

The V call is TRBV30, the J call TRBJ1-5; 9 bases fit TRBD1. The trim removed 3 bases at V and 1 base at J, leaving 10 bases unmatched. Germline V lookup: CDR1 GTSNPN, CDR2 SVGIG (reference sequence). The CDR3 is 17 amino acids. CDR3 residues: CAWSPAIGTGSNQPQHF. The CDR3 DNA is TGTGCCTGGAGCCCTGCGATTGGGACAGGGAGCAATCAGCCCCAGCATTTT.

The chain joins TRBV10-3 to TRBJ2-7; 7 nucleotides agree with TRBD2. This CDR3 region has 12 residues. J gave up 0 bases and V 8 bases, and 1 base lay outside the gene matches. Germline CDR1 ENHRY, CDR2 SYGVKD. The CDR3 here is CAIRDYSYEQYF. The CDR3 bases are TGTGCCATCCGGGACTACTCCTACGAGCAGTACTTC.

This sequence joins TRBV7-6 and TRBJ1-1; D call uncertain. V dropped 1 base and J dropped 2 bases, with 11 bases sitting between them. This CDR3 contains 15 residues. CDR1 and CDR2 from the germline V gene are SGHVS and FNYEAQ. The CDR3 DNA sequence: TGTGCCAGCAGCTTAGGTTCTGGACCCAACACTGAAGCTTTCTTT. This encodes CASSLGSGPNTEAFF.

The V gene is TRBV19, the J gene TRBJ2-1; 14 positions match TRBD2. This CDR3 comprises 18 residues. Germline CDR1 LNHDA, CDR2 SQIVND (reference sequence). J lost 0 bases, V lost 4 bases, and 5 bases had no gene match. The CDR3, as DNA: TGTGCCAGTAGTAAACGGACTAGCGGGAGGAGCTCCTACAATGAGCAGTTCTTC. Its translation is CASSKRTSGRSSYNEQFF. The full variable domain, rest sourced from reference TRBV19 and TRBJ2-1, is DGGITQSPKYLFRKEGQNVTLSCEQNLNHDAMYWYRQDPGQGLRLIYYSQIVNDFQKGDIAEGYSVSREKKESFPLTVTSAQKNPTAFYLCASSKRTSGRSSYNEQFFGPGTRLTVL.

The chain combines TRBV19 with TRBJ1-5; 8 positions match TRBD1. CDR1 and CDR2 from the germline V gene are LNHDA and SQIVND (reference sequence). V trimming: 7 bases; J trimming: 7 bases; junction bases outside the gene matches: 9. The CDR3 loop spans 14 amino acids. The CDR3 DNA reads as TGTGCCAGTATCCCTCAGGGGGCTGCGCAGCCCCAGCATTTT. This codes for CASIPQGAAQPQHF. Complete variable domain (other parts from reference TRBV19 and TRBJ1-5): DGGITQSPKYLFRKEGQNVTLSCEQNLNHDAMYWYRQDPGQGLRLIYYSQIVNDFQKGDIAEGYSVSREKKESFPLTVTSAQKNPTAFYLCASIPQGAAQPQHFGDGTRLSIL.

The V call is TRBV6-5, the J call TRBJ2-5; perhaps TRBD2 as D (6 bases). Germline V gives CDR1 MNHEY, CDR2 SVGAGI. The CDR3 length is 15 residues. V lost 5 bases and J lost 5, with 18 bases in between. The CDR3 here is CASSQSLATRETQYF. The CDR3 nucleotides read TGTGCCAGCAGTCAATCCCTAGCGACCCGGGAGACCCAGTACTTC.

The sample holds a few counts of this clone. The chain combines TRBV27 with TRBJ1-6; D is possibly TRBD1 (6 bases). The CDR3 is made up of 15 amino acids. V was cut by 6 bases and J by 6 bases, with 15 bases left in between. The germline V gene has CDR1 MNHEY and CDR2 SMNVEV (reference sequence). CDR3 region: CASSPFRGGNSPLHF. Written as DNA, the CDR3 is TGTGCCAGCAGCCCATTCAGGGGAGGTAATTCACCCCTCCACTTT.

DNA of the CDR3: TGTGCCAGCAGTTTCGACGGAGCCTACGAGCAGTACTTC. Residues: CASSFDGAYEQYF. The J gene is TRBJ2-7, the V gene TRBV28; D is uncertain. Germline V gives CDR1 MDHEN, CDR2 SYDVKM. V gave up 3 bases and J gave up 2 bases, with 8 bases separating them. This CDR3 has 13 amino acids.

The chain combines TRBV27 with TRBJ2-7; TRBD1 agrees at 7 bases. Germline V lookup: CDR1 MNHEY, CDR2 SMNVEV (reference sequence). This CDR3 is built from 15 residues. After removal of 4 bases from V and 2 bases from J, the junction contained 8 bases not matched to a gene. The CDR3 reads CASSSSTGITYEQYF. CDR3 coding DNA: TGTGCCAGCAGTTCCTCGACAGGGATCACCTACGAGCAGTACTTC.

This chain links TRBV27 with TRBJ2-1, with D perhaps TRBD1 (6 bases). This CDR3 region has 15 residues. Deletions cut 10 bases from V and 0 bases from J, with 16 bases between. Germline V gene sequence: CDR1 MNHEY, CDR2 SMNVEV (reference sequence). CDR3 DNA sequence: TGTGCCATCAGGGTCGGGACACCCTCCTACAATGAGCAGTTCTTC. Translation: CAIRVGTPSYNEQFF.

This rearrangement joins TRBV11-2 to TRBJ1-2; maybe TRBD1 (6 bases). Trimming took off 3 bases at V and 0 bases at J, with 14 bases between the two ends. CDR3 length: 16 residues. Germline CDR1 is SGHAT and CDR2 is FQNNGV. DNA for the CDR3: TGTGCCAGCAGCTTTGGGGGGGGCAGAGCTAACTATGGCTACACCTTC. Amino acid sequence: CASSFGGGRANYGYTF.